These T cell receptor beta chains were read from a single sample in a study of memory CD4+ T cells and cytomegalovirus serostatus. Profiling relied on immunoSEQ multiplex PCR, and the TCRdb table lists in-frame clones only, not all of them. Of roughly 50,000 clones listed, roughly 72% are singletons. What was sequenced was memory CD4+ T cells from blood. All receptors come from an adult in good health and CMV-seronegative. Both conserved end residues are part of each CDR3. A D gene is named only where the DNA matches it firmly. Only part of the rows carry a size: once, few, many, or a class if the clone is expanded.

J	D	V	size	CDR3	DNA
TRBJ1-3	-	TRBV6-1	-	CASSESAHDTIYF	TGTGCCAGCAGTGAATCCGCACATGACACCATATATTTT
TRBJ1-1	-	TRBV6-1	-	CASSETRNTEAFF	TGTGCCAGCAGTGAAACGAGGAACACTGAAGCTTTCTTT
TRBJ1-1	-	TRBV28	-	CASGRGGRMNTEAFF	TGTGCCAGCGGTAGGGGGGGACGGATGAACACTGAAGCTTTCTTT
TRBJ1-1	TRBD1	TRBV2	few	CASSRQGRSEAFF	TGTGCCAGCAGTCGACAGGGGAGATCTGAAGCTTTCTTT
TRBJ2-1	-	TRBV7-9	-	CASSRGLHGVHEQFF	TGTGCCAGCAGTCGAGGACTTCATGGGGTACATGAGCAGTTCTTC
TRBJ1-5	-	TRBV28	-	CASSQTHLHF	TGTGCCAGCAGCCAAACCCATTTGCATTTT
TRBJ1-1	-	TRBV6-6	few	CASSRDIRAFF	TGTGCCAGCAGTCGGGACATTCGGGCTTTCTTT
TRBJ1-1	-	TRBV11-2	-	CASSLPGVTEAFF	TGTGCCAGCAGCTTACCAGGGGTGACTGAAGCTTTCTTT
TRBJ2-2	TRBD1	TRBV6-6	-	CASSPPYRQGGLFF	TGTGCCAGCAGTCCCCCTTATCGACAGGGTGGGCTGTTTTTT
TRBJ1-3	-	TRBV2	-	CASRLRGDGNTIYF	TGTGCCAGCAGGTTACGCGGAGATGGAAACACCATATATTTT
TRBJ2-1	-	TRBV7-6	-	CASSLQALSYNEQFF	TGTGCCAGCAGCTTACAAGCTCTCTCCTACAATGAGCAGTTCTTC
TRBJ2-7	-	TRBV7-9	once	CASSLQRATYEQYF	TGTGCCAGCAGCTTACAGCGGGCCACTTACGAGCAGTACTTC
TRBJ1-1	-	TRBV7-3	-	CASSLSPGQGGAFF	TGTGCCAGCAGCTTATCCCCGGGGCAGGGTGGAGCTTTCTTT
TRBJ2-3	-	TRBV28	-	CASSFQSQGTDTQYF	TGTGCCAGCAGTTTTCAGTCCCAGGGAACAGATACGCAGTATTTT
TRBJ2-7	-	TRBV2	-	CASRELSDEQYF	TGTGCCAGCAGAGAGCTTTCGGACGAGCAGTACTTC
TRBJ2-2	TRBD1	TRBV13	-	CASAPMVTGGALTGELFF	TGTGCCAGCGCGCCGATGGTGACAGGGGGCGCGTTGACCGGGGAGCTGTTTTTT
TRBJ1-5	-	TRBV27	once	CASRPGTASNQPQHF	TGTGCCAGCAGACCCGGGACCGCGAGCAATCAGCCCCAGCATTTT
TRBJ2-2	-	TRBV6-6	-	CASKPNPTNTGELFF	TGTGCCAGCAAGCCAAACCCTACGAACACCGGGGAGCTGTTTTTT
TRBJ2-2	-	TRBV19	-	CASSIDHAGELFF	TGTGCCAGTAGTATAGATCATGCCGGGGAGCTGTTTTTT
TRBJ2-2	-	TRBV9	-	CASSPRGAGELFF	TGTGCCAGCAGCCCCAGGGGCGCCGGGGAGCTGTTTTTT
TRBJ2-2	-	TRBV2	medium-sized	CASINVNTGELFF	TGTGCCAGCATTAACGTTAACACCGGGGAGCTGTTTTTT
TRBJ2-5	-	TRBV7-7	-	CASSSSKSGKTQYF	TGTGCTAGCAGCTCTTCCAAATCCGGAAAGACCCAGTACTTC
TRBJ2-7	-	TRBV6-5	few	CASSRLGYEQYF	TGTGCCAGCAGCCGACTGGGATACGAGCAGTACTTC
TRBJ2-2	-	TRBV19	-	CASSIRNSLNTGELFF	TGTGCCAGTAGTATTCGAAACAGCTTGAACACCGGGGAGCTGTTTTTT
TRBJ2-7	TRBD2	TRBV5-5	-	CASSLVSGGRIYTYEQYF	TGTGCCAGCAGCTTGGTGTCGGGAGGACGTATCTACACCTACGAGCAGTACTTC
TRBJ2-2	TRBD1	TRBV2	-	CASSRGLSTGELFF	TGTGCCAGCAGTAGGGGGCTTAGTACCGGGGAGCTGTTTTTT
TRBJ2-2	TRBD2	TRBV6-1	once	CASSALAGGGYTGELFF	TGTGCCAGCAGTGCTCTAGCGGGAGGGGGGTACACCGGGGAGCTGTTTTTT
TRBJ1-2	TRBD1	TRBV6-6	-	CASSLRDRGGGGYTF	TGTGCCAGCAGTCTCCGGGACAGGGGAGGGGGTGGCTACACCTTC
TRBJ1-1	-	TRBV19	-	CASSILGRDTEAFF	TGTGCCAGTAGTATTTTAGGCCGGGACACTGAAGCTTTCTTT
TRBJ2-7	TRBD1	TRBV28	-	CASSRFGGTGGSDEQYF	TGTGCCAGCAGTCGCTTCGGAGGGACAGGGGGCAGCGACGAGCAGTACTTC
TRBJ1-5	-	TRBV5-5	-	CASRGVIGSNQPQHF	TGTGCCAGCAGAGGGGTTATTGGAAGCAATCAGCCCCAGCATTTT
TRBJ1-6	-	TRBV5-5	few	CASSRTGDRNSPLHF	TGTGCCAGCAGCCGGACCGGAGACAGAAATTCACCCCTCCACTTT
TRBJ1-1	TRBD1	TRBV28	-	CASSSRGRMNTEAFF	TGTGCCAGCAGTTCCAGGGGGAGAATGAACACTGAAGCTTTCTTT
TRBJ1-5	-	TRBV9	-	CASSVDQSNQPQHF	TGTGCCAGCAGCGTAGATCAGAGCAATCAGCCCCAGCATTTT
TRBJ2-7	-	TRBV5-1	-	CASSLEGTNWYF	TGCGCCAGCAGCTTGGAGGGCACAAATTGGTACTTC
TRBJ2-1	-	TRBV19	-	CASSMGWAESEQFF	TGTGCCAGTAGTATGGGCTGGGCAGAGTCTGAGCAGTTCTTC
TRBJ2-1	-	TRBV7-6	-	CASSSGPPPWNEQFF	TGTGCCAGCAGCTCGGGACCCCCGCCTTGGAATGAGCAGTTCTTC
TRBJ1-4	-	TRBV2	-	CASKRVPTNEKLFF	TGTGCCAGCAAAAGGGTCCCAACTAATGAAAAACTGTTTTTT
TRBJ2-6	-	TRBV6-6	-	CASSPTQSGANVLTF	TGTGCCAGCAGTCCGACACAATCTGGGGCCAACGTCCTGACTTTC
TRBJ1-1	TRBD1	TRBV29-1	once	CSASPGQVTPREAFF	TGCAGCGCATCACCGGGACAGGTAACACCGCGTGAAGCTTTCTTT
TRBJ1-1	TRBD1	TRBV12-5	-	CASGLGTGTAFF	TGTGCTAGTGGTTTGGGGACAGGGACAGCTTTCTTT
TRBJ2-3	TRBD2	TRBV4-2	few	CASSQDTSGGAADTQYF	TGTGCCAGCAGCCAAGATACTAGCGGGGGGGCTGCAGATACGCAGTATTTT
TRBJ2-3	TRBD1	TRBV28	-	CASSHRGTTQYF	TGTGCCAGCAGTCACAGGGGTACTACGCAGTATTTT
TRBJ2-2	TRBD1	TRBV5-5	once	CASSLDGTGYYSGELFF	TGTGCCAGCAGCTTGGACGGGACAGGGTATTATTCCGGGGAGCTGTTTTTT
TRBJ1-1	-	TRBV5-1	-	CASSTSGTVNTEAFF	TGCGCCAGCAGCACGTCCGGGACGGTGAACACTGAAGCTTTCTTT
TRBJ2-2	-	TRBV7-2	few	CASSLQAGSGELFF	TGTGCCAGCAGCTTACAGGCCGGGAGCGGGGAGCTGTTTTTT
TRBJ2-3	TRBD1	TRBV5-6	-	CASSYRGPTDTQYF	TGTGCCAGCAGCTACAGGGGGCCCACAGATACGCAGTATTTT
TRBJ1-2	TRBD1	TRBV28	-	CATRQGGIGGYTF	TGTGCCACCCGACAGGGAGGGATCGGTGGCTACACCTTC
TRBJ2-2	-	TRBV9	-	CASSVAAADSALFF	TGTGCCAGCAGCGTAGCGGCCGCCGACTCAGCGCTGTTTTTT
TRBJ1-5	-	TRBV2	few	CASTRSNSNQPQHF	TGTGCCTCCACCCGGAGCAATAGCAATCAGCCCCAGCATTTT
TRBJ2-6	-	TRBV28	-	CASSLRLGRVSSGANVLTF	TGTGCCAGCAGTTTAAGGTTGGGCAGGGTGAGCTCTGGGGCCAACGTCCTGACTTTC
TRBJ2-1	TRBD2	TRBV9	-	CASSPGLAAYNEQFF	TGTGCCAGCAGCCCCGGACTAGCGGCCTACAATGAGCAGTTCTTC
TRBJ1-4	-	TRBV7-2	-	CASSFGDGNEKLFF	TGTGCCAGCAGCTTCGGGGATGGTAATGAAAAACTGTTTTTT
TRBJ1-2	-	TRBV20-1	-	CSAWGGYGYTF	TGCAGTGCCTGGGGTGGCTATGGCTACACCTTC
TRBJ2-7	-	TRBV7-2	-	CASTTSYGGSYEQYF	TGTGCCAGCACCACTTCCTACGGGGGATCCTACGAGCAGTACTTC
TRBJ1-1	-	TRBV28	-	CASPRPRGINTEAFF	TGTGCCAGCCCCCGGCCGAGGGGGATAAACACTGAAGCTTTCTTT
TRBJ1-1	-	TRBV7-2	-	CASSFVTRPEAFF	TGTGCCAGCAGCTTCGTCACGAGACCTGAAGCTTTCTTT
TRBJ2-7	-	TRBV2	-	CASSAQGYEQYF	TGTGCCAGCAGTGCACAGGGCTACGAGCAGTACTTC
TRBJ2-3	-	TRBV4-3	-	CASSQDRRGVSTDTQYF	TGCGCCAGCAGCCAAGATAGGAGGGGAGTCAGCACAGATACGCAGTATTTT